This T cell receptor (beta chain) was recorded in a study of blood T cell repertoires in COVID-19 (dated by TCRdb to 2020 to 2021). General notes on the study: Collaborator samples came from the United States, Italy and Spain and covered acute and convalescent phases of COVID-19. The material from the prospective study consisted of cDNA or gDNA derived from T cells, B-cell-depleted T cells, or PBMCs. Deeply sampled blood TCRbeta repertoires from subjects exposed to, actively infected with, or recovered from COVID-19 were included in the dataset. The repertoires were made available in a free public database intended to serve as a resource for research on the immune response to SARS-CoV-2. Samples were obtained from the ongoing ImmuneRACE study (first 160 participants) and from over 1,000 subjects provided by 6 global collaborators. A de-identified subject ID, COVID-19 status, age in years and sex were almost always included in the sample metadata. HLA class I and class II types, where available, came from metadata supplied by the sample provider rather than from assay-based typing.

Each collaborating institution followed its own protocols to collect whole blood in K2EDTA tubes. For TCRbeta analysis, collaborators shipped samples in one of three forms: frozen whole blood, isolated PBMCs, or DNA extracted from either of those sample types. TCRbeta CDR3 regions were amplified from genomic DNA by means of the immunoSEQ Assay, a bias-controlled multiplex PCR. Per the original workflow: Within the assay, amplification of reference gene primers was used to estimate how many nucleated cells each sample contained. To quantify the absolute abundance of each unique TCRbeta CDR3 rearrangement, sequence reads were collapsed and filtered. Productive Simpson clonality was computed per sample as the square root of Simpson's diversity index over productive rearrangements. This immuneACCESS table, as held by TCRdb, lists in-frame sequences with V and J called but not all clones. Of the missing ones, under half trace to an unresolved V gene in checked studies; the others have no known cause. The V and J calls and clone size were taken over from that table, and D and trimming were inferred from the DNA. The sample table lists 150,000 to 190,000 clones, over 60% of them with a count of one. The top ten clones comprise roughly 3.6% of the sample.

Points on this clone: No cognate antigen has been identified for it. The record has no base qualities; no much larger clone is one base away.

The CDR3 starts with the cysteine, ends with the phenylalanine, and has 17 residues. Only the CDR3 portion is preserved as DNA: 51 bases, with reading frame beginning at the first base. As encoded in the germline V gene, CDR1 is MNHNS while CDR2 is SASEGT. Germline trimming: 3 bases from V, 6 bases from J; junction bases outside gene matches: 11. The study at large found these results: How much clinical and demographic metadata was included differed by source and by participant, and the metadata was provided uncurated.

In this chain, TRBV6-1 is recombined with TRBJ1-6; 7 bases in the junction line up with TRBD1. The specimen sequenced was peripheral blood. This TCR was sampled from a woman at least 80 years old with acute or convalescent COVID-19. The sequence in DNA is TGTGCCAGCAGTGACCCGACCAGGGGGAGATTTAATTCACCCCTCCACTTT. Its coded protein is CASSDPTRGRFNSPLHF.